This TCR beta chain was identified during a study of shared clonotypes between healthy human individuals. Across the study: Every donor yielded three CD4 naive, three CD4 memory, two CD8 naive and one CD8 memory plate.

The protocol was immunoSEQ multiplex PCR, while the TCRdb copy is restricted to in-frame clones and leaves out a portion. This table has approximately 590,000 clones, 95% to 96% appearing once. Study observations and caveats: Clonotypes shared by all four donors outscored non-shared clonotypes in generation probability. Apart from blood, nothing was sampled; tissue repertoires likely differ.

This CDR3 spans 13 amino acids. The germline V gene has CDR1 LGHNA and CDR2 YNFKEQ. V was clipped by 2 bases and J by 5 bases, with 9 bases between them. Note on this clone: No antigen is known for it.

The naive CD8 population came from CD45RO-negative cells selected for CCR7, without terminally differentiated effector memory CD45RA+ cells. The rearrangement uses TRBV4-2 and TRBJ2-5; D is perhaps TRBD2 (5 bases). This sequence was found in a woman aged 25 to 39 in good health. Sequences were obtained from naive CD8+ T cells sorted from blood. CDR3 loop: CASSQPEGETQYF. The CDR3 DNA is TGTGCCAGCAGCCAACCCGAGGGTGAGACCCAGTACTTC.